What follows are 14 T cell receptor beta chains derived from one specimen sequenced in a study of radiation and T cells in renal cell carcinoma (dated by TCRdb to 2019 to 2021). The time point label of this sample denotes: blood 4 weeks post-SBRT, at nephrectomy. The treatment or condition label here, explained by the study, means: 15 Gy SBRT to primary tumor, nephrectomy 4 weeks later. The library was made by the immunoSEQ multiplex PCR assay. TCRdb re-hosts the immuneACCESS table, in-frame sequences only. Its copies lack some clones; in the studies checked, an unresolved V gene accounts for under half of them, and the cause for the rest is not known. The sample profile shows 140,000 to 150,000 clones; approximately 86% of them were found once. In total, the top ten clones hold around a sixth of the sample. Sequenced here: blood, sampled from a patient whose treatment included radiotherapy and nephrectomy. The receptors stem from a woman aged 45-59 years with renal cell carcinoma.

This chain links TRBV6-5 with TRBJ1-4; D is unclear. Trimming removed 5 bases from V and 7 bases from J, with 14 bases in between. CDR1 and CDR2 (germline): MNHEY, SVGAGI. This CDR3 comprises 14 residues. The CDR3 protein is CASSLRPTVEKLFF. DNA for the CDR3: TGTGCCAGCAGTCTACGCCCAACCGTTGAAAAACTGTTTTTT.

This chain uses TRBV28 with TRBJ1-1; 11 bases agree with TRBD1. Germline lookup yields CDR1 MDHEN and CDR2 SYDVKM. The length of the CDR3 is 20 residues. Germline trimming cut 6 bases from V and 7 bases from J; bases unmatched to any gene: 25. The CDR3 DNA reads as TGTGCCAGCAGCCCTCGATACCCCCGAGGACAGGGGGCACGGTTGGATGAAGCTTTCTTT. Translation: CASSPRYPRGQGARLDEAFF.

The chain is built from TRBV7-2 and TRBJ2-1; D unclear. The V end was cut by 2 bases, the J end by 9 bases, with 11 bases between. CDR1 and CDR2 (germline): SGHTA, FQGNSA. This CDR3 is built from 13 residues. Here the CDR3 DNA reads TGTGCCAGCAGCTTATACGGGTCGGGTGAGCAGTTCTTC. Its translation: CASSLYGSGEQFF. The full variable domain, in which reference TRBV7-2 and TRBJ2-1 provide the parts outside the CDR3, is GAGVSQSPSNKVTEKGKDVELRCDPISGHTALYWYRQSLGQGLEFLIYFQGNSAPDKSGLPSDRFSAERTGGSVSTLTIQRTQQEDSAVYLCASSLYGSGEQFFGPGTRLTVL.

The gene calls are TRBV10-3 and TRBJ2-5, with 10 bases aligning to TRBD2. Germline V gene lookup returns CDR1 ENHRY and CDR2 SYGVKD. V was clipped by 7 bases and J by 2 bases; unmatched bases: 7. The CDR3 consists of 15 residues. CDR3 sequence (DNA): TGTGCCATCAAGGCTAGCGGGGGACAACAAGAGACCCAGTACTTC. This gives the protein CAIKASGGQQETQYF.

The chain joins TRBV27 to TRBJ2-2, with D unresolved. CDR3 length: 14 residues. V lost 6 bases and J lost 3, with 11 bases in between. Germline V lookup: CDR1 MNHEY, CDR2 SMNVEV (reference sequence). CDR3 region: CASSPERYTGELFF. In DNA, the CDR3 is TGTGCCAGCAGCCCCGAGAGGTACACCGGGGAGCTGTTTTTT.

In its sample, this clone was seen a few times. The rearrangement links TRBV4-3 to TRBJ1-1, with 7 bases that match TRBD1. V was clipped by 4 bases and J by 5 bases; unmatched bases: 10. The CDR3 length is 15 residues. CDR1 and CDR2 (germline): LGHNA, YSLEER. CDR3 loop: CASSLSTGRDTEAFF. In DNA, the CDR3 is TGCGCCAGCAGCCTTTCGACAGGGAGGGATACTGAAGCTTTCTTT.

V usage is TRBV6-1 and J usage is TRBJ2-7; possibly TRBD1 or TRBD2 for D (6 bases each). CDR1 is MNHNS, CDR2 SASEGT, per germline. V lost 8 bases, J lost 5 bases, and 16 bases lay in between. This CDR3 comprises 13 residues. In nucleotides, the CDR3 is TGTGCCAGCCGCGAGGGGGGCCGAAACGAGCAGTACTTC. This gives the protein CASREGGRNEQYF.

V and J are TRBV7-2 and TRBJ1-2, with 9 bases fitting TRBD1. The CDR3 sequence is 14 residues long. Germline V gene lookup returns CDR1 SGHTA and CDR2 FQGNSA. V lost 0 bases, J lost 9 bases, and 5 bases stayed unmatched. As DNA, the CDR3 is TGTGCCAGCAGCTTAGCGGAGACAGGGGGACGCTACACCTTC. Protein sequence: CASSLAETGGRYTF.

The chain combines TRBV4-1 with TRBJ2-5; 14 positions agree with TRBD2. The J call may be incorrect, as the DNA end agrees better with TRBJ2-7. The CDR3 is 15 residues long. Germline V gives CDR1 MGHRA, CDR2 YSYEKL. The CDR3 region has the DNA TGCGCCAGCAGCCAAGGGACTAGCGGGAGGTACGAGCAGTACTTC. It specifies CASSQGTSGRYEQYF.

The chain recombines TRBV15 with TRBJ1-1; D ambiguous. The CDR3 extends over 14 amino acids. V dropped 0 bases and J dropped 1 base, with 6 bases sitting between them. Germline CDR1 LNHNV, CDR2 YYDKDF (reference sequence). The CDR3 reads CATSRDPENTEAFF. DNA of the CDR3: TGTGCCACCAGCAGAGATCCCGAGAACACTGAAGCTTTCTTT.

CDR3 in amino acids: CASSLGQAADTQYF. CDR3 coding DNA: TGCGCCAGCAGCTTGGGACAGGCGGCAGATACGCAGTATTTT. The chain combines TRBV5-1 with TRBJ2-3, with D possibly matching TRBD1 (6 bases). CDR3 size: 14 residues. Between the trimmed V and J ends, which lost 0 bases and 4 bases, there was a span of 9 bases. Germline V lookup: CDR1 SGHRS, CDR2 YFSETQ. Supplemented by reference TRBV5-1 and TRBJ2-3, the full variable domain reads KAGVTQTPRYLIKTRGQQVTLSCSPISGHRSVSWYQQTPGQGLQFLFEYFSETQRNKGNFPGRFSGRQFSNSRSEMNVSTLELGDSALYLCASSLGQAADTQYFGPGTRLTVL.

This chain uses TRBV19 with TRBJ2-3; 10 bases map to TRBD2. The V gene end was trimmed by 3 bases and the J gene end by 4 bases; junction bases not matched to a gene: 7. The germline CDR1 and CDR2 sequences are LNHDA and SQIVND (reference sequence). CDR3 length: 16 residues. CDR3 sequence (DNA): TGTGCCAGTAGTATGGCTAGCGGGAGTTCTGCAGATACGCAGTATTTT. Its translation: CASSMASGSSADTQYF.

A single count supports this clone. The chain couples TRBV18 to TRBJ1-1, with a possible D match to TRBD1 (6 bases). The CDR3 has 15 amino acids. Germline values: CDR1 KGHSH, CDR2 LQKENI. Trimming pared 0 bases from V and 4 bases from J, leaving 12 bases between. The CDR3 spells CASSPPRGTGTEAFF. CDR3 coding DNA: TGTGCCAGCTCACCACCAAGGGGGACGGGCACTGAAGCTTTCTTT.

This clone was counted only a few times. J is TRBJ1-1 and V is TRBV9; 9 nucleotides agree with TRBD1. V gave up 3 bases and J gave up 0 bases; unmatched junction bases: 6. CDR1 is SGDLS and CDR2 is YYNGEE in the germline V gene. The CDR3 runs 16 residues. This CDR3 reads CASSAYGTGMNTEAFF. CDR3 in DNA: TGTGCCAGCAGCGCCTATGGGACAGGGATGAACACTGAAGCTTTCTTT.